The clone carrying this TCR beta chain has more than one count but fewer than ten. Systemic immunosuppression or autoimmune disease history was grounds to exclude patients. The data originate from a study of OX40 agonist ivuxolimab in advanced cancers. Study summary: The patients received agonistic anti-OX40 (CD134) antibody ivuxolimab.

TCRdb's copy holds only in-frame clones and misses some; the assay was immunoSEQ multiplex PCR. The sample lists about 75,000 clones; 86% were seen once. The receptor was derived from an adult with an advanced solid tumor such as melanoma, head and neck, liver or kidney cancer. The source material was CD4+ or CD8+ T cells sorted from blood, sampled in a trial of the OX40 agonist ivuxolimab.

CDR3 DNA sequence: TGTGCCAGCAGCCCAGGGGGTAATTCACCCCTCCACTTT. Residues: CASSPGGNSPLHF. The V gene is TRBV7-8, the J gene TRBJ1-6, with 7 bases aligning to TRBD1. Germline assignment: CDR1 SGHVS and CDR2 FQNEAQ. V trimming: 5 bases; J trimming: 6 bases; junction bases outside the gene matches: 1. The CDR3 runs to 13 residues. The complete variable domain, with remaining parts taken from reference TRBV7-8 and TRBJ1-6, reads GAGVSQSPRYKVAKRGQDVALRCDPISGHVSLFWYQQALGQGPEFLTYFQNEAQLDKSGLPSDRFFAERPEGSVSTLKIQRTQQEDSAVYLCASSPGGNSPLHFGNGTRLTVT.